These 28 T cell receptor beta chains share one sample of origin, sequenced in a study of response to subunit inactivated influenza vaccine. TCRdb processed the RT-PCR reads anew with MiXCR; each CDR3 protein has one entry. Among approximately 530,000 distinct CDR3 sequences listed, approximately 6.9% were seen once. The sample was PBMCs from blood, taken roughly 24 months after vaccination. The receptors shown here come from a man in his fifties or sixties who received an inactivated influenza vaccine.

The chain is built from TRBV29-1 and TRBJ2-2; D not certain. Trimming cost V 2 bases and J 5 bases, with 6 bases left between them. The CDR3 totals 12 residues. Germline V gene lookup returns CDR1 SQVTM and CDR2 ANQGSEA. The CDR3 sequence is CSVETETGELFF. DNA for the CDR3: TGCAGCGTTGAAACAGAGACCGGGGAGCTGTTTTTT.

V usage is TRBV9 and J usage is TRBJ2-5; TRBD1 aligns across 12 bases. The CDR3 runs 21 residues. Germline V gene lookup returns CDR1 SGDLS and CDR2 YYNGEE. The V segment lost 3 bases and the J segment 5 bases; nucleotides outside the gene matches: 23. The DNA of the CDR3 is TGTGCCAGCAGCGAGGGGGACAGGGGGCGAAATGGAGTGTGGGGACGGGAGACCCAGTACTTC. This translates into CASSEGDRGRNGVWGRETQYF.

This clonotype was observed a handful of times. The chain uses TRBV4-2 and TRBJ1-1, with unresolved D. The germline gives CDR1 LGHNA, CDR2 YNFKEQ. This CDR3 has 14 residues. The V end was cut by 0 bases, the J end by 4 bases, with 9 bases between. The CDR3 loop reads CASSQDVTGTEAFF. The CDR3 nucleotides are TGTGCCAGCAGCCAAGATGTGACGGGCACTGAAGCTTTCTTT.

Ten or more counts support this clonotype. The chain has TRBV29-1 and TRBJ2-1; 10 bases map to TRBD2. From germline, CDR1 is SQVTM and CDR2 ANQGSEA. This CDR3 contains 13 residues. V shed 4 bases and J 15 bases; nucleotides not matched to a gene: 12. The CDR3 DNA reads as TGCAGCGTTGCTCGGACTAGCGGTATCCAGGGGTTCTTC. Encoded protein: CSVARTSGIQGFF.

This chain joins TRBV12-3 or TRBV12-4 and TRBJ2-5; D may be TRBD2 (6 bases). Trimming pared 0 bases from V and 5 bases from J, leaving 22 bases between. The CDR3 is 18 amino acids. The CDR3 protein is CASSLAFGGLPEEETQYF. In nucleotides, the CDR3 is TGTGCCAGCAGTTTAGCGTTCGGGGGACTTCCCGAAGAGGAGACCCAGTACTTC.

The chain joins TRBV7-8 to TRBJ2-1; the match to TRBD2 covers 12 bases. The germline V gene has CDR1 SGHVS and CDR2 FQNEAQ. V lost 5 bases, J lost 7 bases, and 15 bases stayed unmatched. The CDR3 is 18 amino acids. The CDR3 DNA reads TGTGCCAGCAGCCGGATGGACCCTCTAGCGGGAGGGTCTAATGAGCAGTTCTTC. As protein: CASSRMDPLAGGSNEQFF. Drawing the rest from reference TRBV7-8 and TRBJ2-1, the complete variable domain is GAGVSQSPRYKVAKRGQDVALRCDPISGHVSLFWYQQALGQGPEFLTYFQNEAQLDKSGLPSDRFFAERPEGSVSTLKIQRTQQEDSAVYLCASSRMDPLAGGSNEQFFGPGTRLTVL.

The CDR3 sequence is CASSYKGEDSEAFF. CDR3 nucleotide sequence: TGCGCCAGCAGCTACAAGGGTGAGGACTCTGAAGCTTTCTTT. This chain connects TRBV4-1 to TRBJ1-1; no clear D. Per the germline V gene, CDR1 is MGHRA and CDR2 is YSYEKL. CDR3 length: 14 amino acids. V was clipped by 5 bases and J by 6 bases, with 16 bases between them.

This chain uses TRBV6-2 or TRBV6-3 with TRBJ2-3; D gene unclear. The CDR3 sequence is 13 residues long. V was shortened by 2 bases and J by 4 bases, with 7 bases between the two germline ends. Germline V gene sequence: CDR1 MNHEY, CDR2 SVGEGT. The CDR3 DNA reads TGTGCCAGCAGTTACATCCCTGCAGATACGCAGTATTTT. Translation gives CASSYIPADTQYF.

Only a few counts were recorded for this clonotype. The rearrangement links TRBV10-3 to TRBJ2-5; TRBD1 agrees at 10 bases. Germline V CDR1 and CDR2: ENHRY, SYGVKD. CDR3 length: 18 residues. The trim removed 0 bases at V and 1 base at J, leaving 8 bases unmatched. Written as DNA, the CDR3 is TGTGCCATCAGTGAGTCGGTTCGAAGGGACAGGGGCCAAGAGACCCAGTACTTC. It translates to CAISESVRRDRGQETQYF.

This clonotype has more than one count but fewer than ten. The chain recombines TRBV11-3 with TRBJ2-1, with D perhaps TRBD2 (6 bases). The V end was cut by 5 bases, the J end by 0 bases, with 20 bases between. Germline loops: CDR1 SGHNT, CDR2 YENEEA. The CDR3 totals 18 residues. CDR3 DNA: TGTGCCAGCAGCCTCCTAACCCTGGGACTTAGCTCCTACAATGAGCAGTTCTTC. Translation: CASSLLTLGLSSYNEQFF.

This clonotype was counted only a few times. The chain is built from TRBV7-9 and TRBJ2-7; 7 nucleotides line up with TRBD2. V lost 5 bases and J lost 7; bases outside the gene matches: 8. CDR1 and CDR2 from the germline V gene are SEHNR and FQNEAQ (reference sequence). The CDR3 extends over 13 amino acids. The CDR3 nucleotides read TGTGCCAGCAGCCACTACGGGGGGAATGAGCAGTACTTC. It encodes CASSHYGGNEQYF.

The chain joins TRBV15 to TRBJ1-4; TRBD1 might be the D (6 bases). CDR1 LNHNV and CDR2 YYDKDF come from the germline V gene (reference sequence). With 0 bases removed from V and 6 bases from J, the gap between germline ends came to 11 bases. CDR3 length: 15 residues. The CDR3 bases are TGTGCCACCAGCAGAGACCCAGGGGCGGATGAAAAACTGTTTTTT. Translating gives CATSRDPGADEKLFF.

The chain is built from TRBV30 and TRBJ2-7, with D perhaps TRBD1 (6 bases). The CDR3 covers 12 residues. V gave up 4 bases and J gave up 6 bases, with 13 bases separating them. Looked up from germline, CDR1 is GTSNPN and CDR2 is SVGIG (reference sequence). The CDR3 protein is CAWNLYRAEQYF. CDR3 DNA sequence: TGTGCCTGGAACCTCTACAGGGCCGAGCAGTACTTC.

The chain joins TRBV12-3 or TRBV12-4 to TRBJ2-7; D may be TRBD1 (7 bases). Trimming left V 6 bases short and J 3 bases short, with 12 bases between. This CDR3 spans 13 amino acids. The CDR3 loop is CASRARDSYEQYF. The CDR3 region has the DNA TGTGCCAGCAGGGCGCGGGACAGCTACGAGCAGTACTTC.

This clonotype was picked up many times. This chain uses TRBV12-3 or TRBV12-4 with TRBJ2-5; TRBD2 aligns across 8 bases. V was pared by 5 bases and J by 5 bases, with 10 bases of the junction left unmatched. This CDR3 region has 15 residues. The CDR3 sequence: CASSTGTSGGETQYF. CDR3 nucleotide sequence: TGTGCCAGCAGTACCGGGACTAGTGGAGGGGAGACCCAGTACTTC.

The chain couples TRBV10-3 to TRBJ2-7, with 9 nucleotides matching TRBD1. The germline V gene has CDR1 ENHRY and CDR2 SYGVKD. V shed 4 bases, J shed 4 bases, and the junction held 8 bases outside the gene matches. The CDR3 consists of 15 residues. The CDR3 protein is CAISAPTGGGYEQYF. Here the CDR3 DNA reads TGTGCCATCAGTGCCCCTACAGGGGGCGGGTACGAGCAGTACTTC.

The chain uses TRBV13 and TRBJ2-7, with D perhaps matching TRBD1 (5 bases). Germline CDR1 and CDR2: PRHDT and FYEKMQ (reference sequence). The CDR3 covers 16 residues. V lost 6 bases and J lost 0, with 18 bases in between. The CDR3: CASRDVRRGSSYEQYF. The CDR3 bases are TGTGCCAGCAGGGATGTGCGTAGGGGAAGCTCCTACGAGCAGTACTTC.

Only a few counts were recorded for this clonotype. The V call is TRBV29-1, the J call TRBJ2-1; a weak D match, TRBD2 (7 bases). The length of the CDR3 is 13 residues. Germline V gene data show CDR1 as SQVTM and CDR2 as ANQGSEA. Trimming removed 5 bases from V and 7 bases from J, with 15 bases in between. CDR3 amino acids: CSVLVGGPNEQFF. The DNA of the CDR3 is TGCAGCGTTCTCGTGGGGGGGCCAAATGAGCAGTTCTTC.

This clonotype was detected many times. This rearrangement joins TRBV12-3 or TRBV12-4 to TRBJ1-5; D unresolved. This CDR3 contains 14 residues. V was trimmed by 6 bases and J by 2 bases, leaving 11 bases between them. The CDR3 spells CASSLAGGNQPQHF. In DNA form, the CDR3 reads TGTGCCAGCAGCTTGGCCGGGGGCAATCAGCCCCAGCATTTT.

CDR3 in amino acids: CASSKAGGLYNEQFF. The CDR3 nucleotides are TGTGCCAGCAGCAAAGCGGGGGGGCTGTACAATGAGCAGTTCTTC. The rearrangement links TRBV7-8 to TRBJ2-1; 10 bases line up with TRBD2. There are 15 residues in the CDR3. Trimming at V came to 5 bases and at J to 4 bases, leaving 5 bases not matched to a gene. Germline loops: CDR1 SGHVS, CDR2 FQNEAQ.

This clonotype was seen ten or more times. The V and J genes are TRBV5-1 and TRBJ1-2; D might be TRBD1 (5 bases). Germline loops: CDR1 SGHRS, CDR2 YFSETQ. Deletions cut 4 bases from V and 6 bases from J, with 16 bases between. The CDR3 is 14 residues long. The CDR3 sequence is CASSRAGTENGYTF. In nucleotides, the CDR3 is TGCGCCAGCAGCCGAGCCGGGACTGAGAATGGCTACACCTTC.

This clonotype was seen more than once but under ten times. The CDR3 region is CAIRVTGSGGTDTQYF. CDR3 bases: TGTGCCATCAGGGTGACAGGGTCTGGGGGCACAGATACGCAGTATTTT. The V gene is TRBV10-3, the J gene TRBJ2-3; TRBD1 matches 7 bases. Looked up from germline, CDR1 is ENHRY and CDR2 is SYGVKD. Trimming removed 6 bases from V and 1 base from J; junction bases left unmatched: 10. The CDR3 has 16 residues.

The chain couples TRBV3-1 to TRBJ2-1, with 12 bases matching TRBD2. V shed 4 bases, J shed 8 bases, and the junction held 6 bases outside the gene matches. Germline loops: CDR1 LGHDT, CDR2 YNNKEL (reference sequence). The CDR3 totals 15 residues. Here the CDR3 DNA reads TGTGCCAGCAGCCTTCTAGCGGGAGGGCGGGATGAGCAGTTCTTC. The encoded protein is CASSLLAGGRDEQFF.

This clonotype was recorded a few times. The chain combines TRBV2 with TRBJ1-2; D not resolved. Trimming removed 7 bases from V and 4 bases from J, with 7 bases in between. The CDR3 is made up of 11 amino acids. Germline V CDR1 and CDR2: SNHLY, FYNNEI. CDR3 nucleotide sequence: TGTGCCAGCAATCCGACCTATGGCTACACCTTC. This sequence encodes CASNPTYGYTF.

This clonotype appeared a few times. This chain uses TRBV30 with TRBJ1-6, with 9 bases lining up with TRBD1. Germline CDR1 reads GTSNPN; CDR2 reads SVGIG (reference sequence). J gave up 6 bases and V 5 bases, and 2 bases lay outside the gene matches. This CDR3 has 13 amino acids. This CDR3 reads CAWGQGPNSPLHF. CDR3 coding DNA: TGTGCCTGGGGACAGGGGCCTAATTCACCCCTCCACTTT.

This clonotype has a count of ten or more. The V call is TRBV2, the J call TRBJ1-4, with D possibly matching TRBD1 (6 bases). The CDR3 is 14 residues long. In germline, CDR1 is SNHLY, CDR2 FYNNEI. Trimming removed 8 bases at V and 4 bases at J, with 14 bases between. CDR3 coding DNA: TGTGCCAGCTGCGGGCAGGGGCATAATGAAAAACTGTTTTTT. Its translation: CASCGQGHNEKLFF.

In this sample, this clonotype turned up many times. The chain joins TRBV11-2 to TRBJ2-3; D might be TRBD1 or TRBD2, each matching 6 bases. Germline V CDR1 and CDR2: SGHAT, FQNNGV. This CDR3 region has 14 residues. V lost 10 bases, J lost 4 bases, and 18 bases lay in between. The CDR3 bases are TGTGCCACGGGGGCAGGCGGGTCATCAGATACGCAGTATTTT. As protein: CATGAGGSSDTQYF.

A few counts support this clonotype. The chain employs TRBV14 and TRBJ2-3; 8 positions match TRBD2. The CDR3 contains 17 residues. Germline V gene sequence: CDR1 SGHDN, CDR2 FVKESK. J lost 2 bases, V lost 4 bases, and 11 bases had no gene match. CDR3 amino acids: CASSPRGGGSFTDTQYF. The CDR3 nucleotides are TGTGCCAGCAGCCCCAGAGGCGGGGGGTCTTTCACAGATACGCAGTATTTT.